Below are 19 T cell receptor beta chains sequenced from a single sample in a study of human T cells and chemical hapten exposure. Sample time point: patch test 3, about 24 weeks after DPC sensitization. Treatment here: therapeutic diphenylcyclopropenone sensitization with weekly scalp DPC. MiXCR was run by TCRdb on the RACE reads, yielding one entry per CDR3 protein. The sample includes 50,000 or so distinct CDR3 sequences, approximately 9.9% of them seen just once. Sequences were derived from whole blood, sampled in connection with sensitization to the hapten diphenylcyclopropenone (DPC). The receptors come from a woman aged 40 to 50 with alopecia areata. Some clones in this sample may be carry-over from other donors' samples.

This clonotype turned up a few times. The chain combines TRBV15 with TRBJ1-6, with TRBD1 identical over 8 bases. The CDR3 length is 17 residues. The V gene end was trimmed by 2 bases and the J gene end by 9 bases; junction bases not matched to a gene: 12. The germline V gene encodes CDR1 LNHNV and CDR2 YYDKDF (reference sequence). CDR3 nucleotides: TGTGCCACCAGCAGACCCCCCCGGGGGACAGGATCTTCACCCCTCCACTTT. Protein product: CATSRPPRGTGSSPLHF.

V usage is TRBV11-2 and J usage is TRBJ1-2; 7 bases are shared with TRBD1. V lost 1 base to trimming and J lost 2 bases; unmatched junction nucleotides: 10. The CDR3 sequence is 17 residues long. Germline V gene data show CDR1 as SGHAT and CDR2 as FQNNGV. The CDR3 DNA is TGTGCCAGCAGCTTAGCGGGGGCGACAGGGACGAACTATGGCTACACCTTC. Its translation is CASSLAGATGTNYGYTF.

The J gene is TRBJ2-5, the V gene TRBV5-1; 8 bases match TRBD1. CDR1 and CDR2 (germline): SGHRS, YFSETQ. Unmatched junction bases numbered 14, after V lost 4 bases and J lost 9 bases. The CDR3 is 15 residues long. CDR3 coding DNA: TGCGCCAGCAGCCTGGACAGGGCTCTCGAAATGGCCCAGTACTTC. As protein: CASSLDRALEMAQYF.

V and J are TRBV2 and TRBJ2-3; no clear D gene. Germline CDR1 SNHLY, CDR2 FYNNEI. The CDR3 contains 12 residues. The ends were cut back, 2 bases at V and 3 bases at J, with 3 bases in the middle. The CDR3 is CASSERTDTQYF. The DNA of the CDR3 is TGTGCCAGCAGTGAAAGGACAGATACGCAGTATTTT.

The DNA for the CDR3 is TGTGCCAGCAGAGTGTACACCGGGGAGCTGTTTTTT. Its translation is CASRVYTGELFF. The V and J genes are TRBV2 and TRBJ2-2; D gene ambiguous. Germline-derived CDR1 and CDR2 are SNHLY and FYNNEI. The CDR3 is 12 amino acids. Trimming took off 6 bases at V and 3 bases at J, with 5 bases between the two ends.

This sequence joins TRBV25-1 and TRBJ2-3; 14 nucleotides line up with TRBD2. This CDR3 has 17 residues. Germline loops: CDR1 MGHDK, CDR2 SYGVNS. Unmatched junction bases numbered 10, after V lost 5 bases and J lost 6 bases. CDR3 sequence reads: CASSTAGLAGGRDTQYF. CDR3 sequence (DNA): TGTGCCAGCAGTACCGCCGGACTAGCGGGGGGAAGGGATACGCAGTATTTT.

The sample holds many counts of this clonotype. The chain links TRBV6-2 or TRBV6-3 to TRBJ1-5; D unresolved. This CDR3 region has 12 residues. The V and J ends lost 6 bases and 7 bases respectively, with 10 bases between them. CDR1 is MNHEY and CDR2 is SVGEGT in the germline V gene. This CDR3 is CASRSPGQPQHF. In DNA, the CDR3 is TGTGCCAGCAGATCTCCGGGGCAGCCCCAGCATTTT.

This clonotype was counted a few times. The chain links TRBV27 to TRBJ2-2, with D maybe TRBD1 (7 bases). Germline-derived CDR1 and CDR2 are MNHEY and SMNVEV (reference sequence). The CDR3 is made up of 16 amino acids. The ends were cut back, 7 bases at V and 5 bases at J, with 20 bases in the middle. CDR3 nucleotides: TGTGCCAGCACCAGGGGGGTAGGGGACGAGACCGGGGAGCTGTTTTTT. Amino acids: CASTRGVGDETGELFF.

The chain links TRBV7-8 to TRBJ1-5; D remains unclear. The length of the CDR3 is 14 residues. Germline V gene lookup returns CDR1 SGHVS and CDR2 FQNEAQ. Trimming pared 5 bases from V and 4 bases from J, leaving 12 bases between. The CDR3 DNA sequence: TGTGCCAGCAGCCGCGGAGCAGCAAATCAGCCCCAGCATTTT. It translates to CASSRGAANQPQHF. Supplemented by reference TRBV7-8 and TRBJ1-5, the full variable domain reads GAGVSQSPRYKVAKRGQDVALRCDPISGHVSLFWYQQALGQGPEFLTYFQNEAQLDKSGLPSDRFFAERPEGSVSTLKIQRTQQEDSAVYLCASSRGAANQPQHFGDGTRLSIL.

This clonotype was observed at least ten times. The V and J genes are TRBV2 and TRBJ2-3, with a tentative D call TRBD2 (7 bases). With 8 bases removed from V and 2 bases from J, the gap between germline ends came to 14 bases. Germline V gives CDR1 SNHLY, CDR2 FYNNEI. The length of the CDR3 is 14 residues. The chain's CDR3 is CASGGGRTTDTQYF. Written as DNA, the CDR3 is TGTGCCAGCGGCGGGGGCCGAACCACAGATACGCAGTATTTT.

In this sample, this clonotype turned up a few times. The chain joins TRBV20-1 to TRBJ2-7; no reliable D call. The germline V and J ends were trimmed by 3 bases and 3 bases, with 12 bases remaining between them. Germline-derived CDR1 and CDR2 are DFQATT and SNEGSKA (reference sequence). This CDR3 region has 13 residues. The CDR3 loop reads CSASRAALYEQYF. In DNA, the CDR3 is TGCAGTGCTAGTAGGGCGGCTCTCTACGAGCAGTACTTC.

This clonotype was detected many times. The chain couples TRBV6-2 or TRBV6-3 to TRBJ1-1, with D tentatively TRBD1 (5 bases). The CDR3 consists of 18 residues. V was pared by 0 bases and J by 3 bases, with 20 bases between. Germline V gene sequence: CDR1 MNHEY, CDR2 SVGEGT. The CDR3 sequence is CASSYSVERDEADTEAFF. CDR3 nucleotides: TGTGCCAGCAGTTACTCGGTCGAAAGGGACGAGGCGGACACTGAAGCTTTCTTT.

This clonotype has only a few counts. The chain joins TRBV5-1 to TRBJ1-5; no definite D call. The CDR3 runs 15 residues. Trimming left V 1 base short and J 0 bases short, with 8 bases between. In germline, CDR1 is SGHRS, CDR2 YFSETQ. The CDR3 DNA sequence: TGCGCCAGCAGCTTGACCACAGATAGCAATCAGCCCCAGCATTTT. It translates to CASSLTTDSNQPQHF.

V gene TRBV7-2 combines with J gene TRBJ2-7; D is possibly TRBD2 (6 bases). The CDR3 sequence is 12 residues long. The V gene lost 1 base and the J gene lost 8 bases, with 9 bases spanning the gap. From germline, CDR1 is SGHTA and CDR2 FQGNSA. CDR3 protein: CASSLVGGKQYF. CDR3 nucleotide sequence: TGTGCCAGCAGCTTAGTGGGGGGTAAGCAGTACTTC.

This clonotype was seen repeatedly, ten times or more. J is TRBJ1-1 and V is TRBV1; the D call in the table, TRBD1, was not verified against the DNA. TRBV1 is listed as a pseudogene. The CDR3 has 12 amino acids. For the CDR3, the DNA is TGCACCCCCGGGGGGGGGAACACTGAAGCTTTCTTT. Its protein product is CTPGGGNTEAFF.

This clonotype was picked up one time. The chain links TRBV7-9 to TRBJ2-5; perhaps TRBD2 as D (6 bases). The V gene lost 2 bases and the J gene lost 4 bases, with 8 bases spanning the gap. The CDR3 is 13 residues long. From germline, CDR1 is SEHNR and CDR2 FQNEAQ (reference sequence). The CDR3 sequence: CASSLPGVETQYF. DNA of the CDR3: TGTGCCAGCAGCTTACCGGGGGTAGAGACCCAGTACTTC.

This clonotype was seen only a few times. This sequence joins TRBV29-1 and TRBJ1-1; D uncertain. The germline CDR1 and CDR2 sequences are SQVTM and ANQGSEA. This CDR3 is built from 11 residues. V gave up 7 bases and J gave up 6 bases, with 12 bases separating them. DNA for the CDR3: TGCAGCGGGGCGGGGTCCTCTGAAGCTTTCTTT. Protein: CSGAGSSEAFF.

The rearrangement uses TRBV7-9 and TRBJ2-5; TRBD2 might be the D (5 bases). The CDR3 sequence is 15 residues long. The germline CDR1 and CDR2 sequences are SEHNR and FQNEAQ (reference sequence). Between the trimmed V and J ends, which lost 5 bases and 7 bases, there was a span of 20 bases. The CDR3 sequence is CASSHQAQPGRTQYF. The CDR3 nucleotides are TGTGCCAGCAGCCACCAGGCCCAGCCTGGGAGGACCCAGTACTTC.

This clonotype was counted at least ten times. The rearrangement joins TRBV27 to TRBJ2-7, with 7 bases lining up with TRBD1. With 0 bases clipped from V and 3 bases from J, the junction kept 5 bases outside the gene matches. The CDR3 is 15 amino acids. CDR1 and CDR2 from the germline V gene are MNHEY and SMNVEV (reference sequence). As DNA, the CDR3 is TGTGCCAGCAGTTTATCTCGGACAGGCTACTACGAGCAGTACTTC. It encodes CASSLSRTGYYEQYF.